The 32 T cell receptor beta chains presented below share a single source sample, sequenced in a study of post-analysis software for immune sequencing data. Study-level results: About 5 TRBV segments were more frequent in patients than controls; TRBV5-6, TRBV5-1 and TRBV20-1 belonged to this group.

No cognate antigen is known for these TCRs. Each TCR beta cDNA library carried unique molecular identifiers. TCRdb used MiXCR to reprocess the PCR reads, holding one entry per CDR3 protein. In the table there are about 400,000 distinct CDR3 sequences, approximately 33% of which are singletons. Sequenced material: blood. These receptor sequences come from a girl between 10 and 17 years old with multiple sclerosis.

This rearrangement joins TRBV7-9 to TRBJ2-5, with D possibly matching TRBD1 (6 bases). Per the germline V gene, CDR1 is SEHNR and CDR2 is FQNEAQ (reference sequence). Trimming removed 5 bases from V and 1 base from J, with 17 bases in between. The CDR3 runs to 16 residues. In nucleotides, the CDR3 is TGTGCCAGCAGCCTGAGACAGGCATCCCTCCAAGAGACCCAGTACTTC. Translation gives CASSLRQASLQETQYF.

The V call is TRBV20-1, the J call TRBJ2-1; TRBD2 matches 8 bases. This CDR3 comprises 14 residues. CDR1 and CDR2 (germline): DFQATT, SNEGSKA (reference sequence). V was clipped by 3 bases and J by 2 bases; unmatched bases: 3. The CDR3 spells CSASGGDPYNEQFF. CDR3 DNA sequence: TGCAGTGCTAGCGGGGGGGACCCCTACAATGAGCAGTTCTTC.

V is TRBV20-1 and J is TRBJ1-1, with 12 bases matching TRBD1. CDR1 is DFQATT, CDR2 SNEGSKA, per germline (reference sequence). This CDR3 spans 14 amino acids. The CDR3 spells CVTSGDRGRTEAFF. The CDR3 DNA follows: TGCGTTACCTCGGGGGACAGGGGGCGTACTGAAGCTTTCTTT.

This clonotype has just a few counts. This chain links TRBV6-1 with TRBJ1-2; D is ambiguous. The length of the CDR3 is 14 residues. V was trimmed by 3 bases and J by 7 bases, leaving 15 bases between them. From germline, CDR1 is MNHNS and CDR2 SASEGT. The CDR3 DNA follows: TGTGCCAGCAGTGATGTGGGGTATGATGCTGGCTACACCTTC. Protein product: CASSDVGYDAGYTF.

This chain joins TRBV6-5 and TRBJ1-5, with TRBD1 matching 9 bases. The CDR3 loop spans 14 amino acids. J lost 7 bases, V lost 4 bases, and 5 bases had no gene match. Germline lookup yields CDR1 MNHEY and CDR2 SVGAGI. The CDR3, as DNA: TGTGCCAGCAGTTCCACAGGGGGCTACCAGCCCCAGCATTTT. Translating gives CASSSTGGYQPQHF.

This rearrangement joins TRBV2 to TRBJ1-6; TRBD1 might be the D (6 bases). Deletions cut 5 bases from V and 9 bases from J, with 11 bases between. From germline, CDR1 is SNHLY and CDR2 FYNNEI. The CDR3 sequence is 13 residues long. The CDR3 here is CASSSETGSPLHF. The CDR3 nucleotides read TGTGCCAGCAGTTCTGAGACAGGTTCACCCCTCCACTTT.

This rearrangement joins TRBV7-3 to TRBJ2-3, with 7 bases that match TRBD1. The CDR3 runs to 15 residues. The V segment lost 4 bases and the J segment 1 base; nucleotides outside the gene matches: 5. Looked up from germline, CDR1 is SGHTA and CDR2 is FQGTGA. The CDR3 nucleotides are TGTGCCAGCAGCTCGGACAGGATTCGCACAGATACGCAGTATTTT. Protein: CASSSDRIRTDTQYF.

This clonotype was counted a few times. The V gene is TRBV20-1, the J gene TRBJ1-1; 10 bases align to TRBD1. CDR3 length equals 16 residues. V gave up 5 bases and J gave up 3 bases; unmatched junction bases: 12. CDR1 and CDR2 (germline): DFQATT, SNEGSKA (reference sequence). CDR3 DNA sequence: TGCAGTGCTTCCGAAGGGGGACAGGGGTATCACACTGAAGCTTTCTTT. Its translation is CSASEGGQGYHTEAFF.

The CDR3 region is CASSLTAGGPYEQYF. Here the CDR3 DNA reads TGTGCCAGCAGTTTGACCGCGGGGGGGCCCTACGAGCAGTACTTC. The V and J genes are TRBV27 and TRBJ2-7; 9 nucleotides agree with TRBD2. J lost 2 bases, V lost 3 bases, and 5 bases had no gene match. CDR3 length equals 15 residues. Per the germline V gene, CDR1 is MNHEY and CDR2 is SMNVEV (reference sequence).

This clonotype was seen only a few times. J is TRBJ2-7 and V is TRBV7-2; TRBD2 matches at 9 bases. The V gene's germline CDR1 is SGHTA and CDR2 FQGNSA. This CDR3 is built from 15 residues. V shed 1 base and J 0 bases; nucleotides not matched to a gene: 1. DNA of the CDR3: TGTGCCAGCAGCTTAGGCGGGGGGGCCTCCTACGAGCAGTACTTC. It codes for CASSLGGGASYEQYF.

The V and J genes are TRBV28 and TRBJ1-6; D call uncertain. The CDR3 loop spans 15 amino acids. With 4 bases removed from V and 3 bases from J, the gap between germline ends came to 10 bases. The germline V gene encodes CDR1 MDHEN and CDR2 SYDVKM. The CDR3 bases are TGTGCCAGCAGTTCCTCCTTGAACTATAATTCACCCCTCCACTTT. It codes for CASSSSLNYNSPLHF.

This clonotype was detected many times. The V call is TRBV12-3 or TRBV12-4, the J call TRBJ2-3, with 7 bases matching TRBD1. V lost 3 bases to trimming and J lost 4 bases; unmatched junction nucleotides: 10. The CDR3 spans 16 residues. The CDR3 protein is CASSLGIGTVADTQYF. Written as DNA, the CDR3 is TGTGCCAGCAGTTTGGGTATCGGGACAGTGGCAGATACGCAGTATTTT.

The rearrangement joins TRBV11-3 to TRBJ2-5; D is unclear. V lost 5 bases, J lost 5 bases, and 12 bases lay in between. The germline V gene has CDR1 SGHNT and CDR2 YENEEA. This CDR3 region has 13 residues. The DNA for the CDR3 is TGTGCCAGCAGCGCCCAACCGCAGGAGACCCAGTACTTC. Its translation: CASSAQPQETQYF. Full variable domain (outside the CDR3, taken from reference TRBV11-3 and TRBJ2-5): EAGVVQSPRYKIIEKKQPVAFWCNPISGHNTLYWYLQNLGQGPELLIRYENEEAVDDSQLPKDRFSAERLKGVDSTLKIQPAELGDSAVYLCASSAQPQETQYFGPGTRLLVL.

Details on this clonotype: A junction end diverges from the germline sequence, so it may reflect a read error. This chain links TRBV20-1 with TRBJ2-7; weak D call: TRBD2 (6 bases). Germline values: CDR1 DFQATT, CDR2 SNEGSKA (reference sequence). This CDR3 has 14 amino acids. In nucleotides, the CDR3 is TGCAGTGCTGCGGGACGGGCAGCGTCCTGCGAGCAGTACTTC. It translates to CSAAGRAASCEQYF.

This clonotype was picked up a small number of times. The genes are TRBV10-3 and TRBJ2-5, with 14 nucleotides matching TRBD2. The V gene's germline CDR1 is ENHRY and CDR2 SYGVKD. V was clipped by 4 bases and J by 2 bases; unmatched bases: 3. The CDR3 totals 16 residues. This chain's CDR3 is CAISGGLAGDQETQYF. The CDR3 coding sequence is TGTGCCATCAGTGGGGGACTAGCGGGGGATCAAGAGACCCAGTACTTC.

The chain has TRBV12-3 or TRBV12-4 and TRBJ1-5; D is uncertain. V was cut by 3 bases and J by 9 bases, with 12 bases left in between. The CDR3 contains 13 residues. CDR3 sequence reads: CASSFGQPRPQHF. Written as DNA, the CDR3 is TGTGCCAGCAGTTTCGGCCAGCCCAGGCCCCAGCATTTT.

This clonotype appeared a few times. The rearrangement links TRBV12-3 or TRBV12-4 to TRBJ2-7; no firm D call. V was cut by 5 bases and J by 3 bases, with 11 bases left in between. There are 13 residues in the CDR3. The CDR3 protein is CASSNRLGYEQYF. The CDR3 region has the DNA TGTGCCAGCAGTAACCGCCTGGGCTACGAGCAGTACTTC.

This clonotype was detected a few times. One end of the junction is discordant with germline, which a read error may explain. The chain has TRBV7-2 and TRBJ2-1; D assignment may be TRBD1 or TRBD2 (5 bases each). CDR3 size: 15 residues. Germline lookup yields CDR1 SGHTA and CDR2 FQGNSA. The CDR3 is CASSLKGSSYNEQFF. DNA of the CDR3: TGTGCCAGCAGCTTAAAGGGGAGCTCCTACAATGAACAGTTCTTC.

This clonotype appeared many times. The chain has TRBV14 and TRBJ2-5; D remains ambiguous. Between the trimmed V and J ends, which lost 0 bases and 6 bases, there was a span of 5 bases. CDR1 is SGHDN and CDR2 is FVKESK in the germline V gene. This CDR3 comprises 12 residues. The CDR3 loop is CASSQDRKTQYF. The CDR3 nucleotides read TGTGCCAGCAGCCAAGATCGGAAGACCCAGTACTTC.

This clonotype was picked up a small number of times. The chain has TRBV2 and TRBJ1-5, with D maybe TRBD1 (6 bases). The ends were cut back, 4 bases at V and 3 bases at J, with 10 bases in the middle. The CDR3 extends over 14 amino acids. CDR1 and CDR2 from the germline V gene are SNHLY and FYNNEI. This CDR3 is CASSGGQLNQPQHF. The CDR3, as DNA: TGTGCCAGCAGTGGGGGGCAACTCAATCAGCCCCAGCATTTT.

This chain connects TRBV20-1 to TRBJ2-3, with 12 bases matching TRBD2. The length of the CDR3 is 14 residues. Germline V lookup: CDR1 DFQATT, CDR2 SNEGSKA (reference sequence). The V and J ends lost 2 bases and 8 bases, in that order; junction bases with no gene match: 5. The CDR3 spells CSARPLAGGPTQYF. The CDR3, as DNA: TGCAGTGCTAGACCTCTAGCGGGGGGGCCTACGCAGTATTTT.

The rearrangement joins TRBV5-1 to TRBJ2-7; D may be TRBD2 (5 bases). V was pared by 3 bases and J by 7 bases, with 17 bases between. Germline CDR1 is SGHRS and CDR2 is YFSETQ. The CDR3 is 14 residues long. The DNA for the CDR3 is TGCGCCAGCAGCTACGACTACCGTTCGAAGGAGCAGTACTTC. This gives the protein CASSYDYRSKEQYF. The full variable domain, in which reference TRBV5-1 and TRBJ2-7 provide the parts outside the CDR3, is KAGVTQTPRYLIKTRGQQVTLSCSPISGHRSVSWYQQTPGQGLQFLFEYFSETQRNKGNFPGRFSGRQFSNSRSEMNVSTLELGDSALYLCASSYDYRSKEQYFGPGTRLTVT.

This rearrangement joins TRBV6-5 to TRBJ2-1, with 7 bases matching TRBD1. The V segment lost 0 bases and the J segment 14 bases; nucleotides outside the gene matches: 4. Germline V gene sequence: CDR1 MNHEY, CDR2 SVGAGI. CDR3 length: 12 amino acids. CDR3 sequence reads: CASSYSNQGEFF. The CDR3 nucleotides read TGTGCCAGCAGTTACTCGAATCAGGGGGAGTTCTTC.

This clonotype was detected a few times. This chain links TRBV7-9 with TRBJ1-2; 10 bases agree with TRBD1. V gave up 8 bases and J gave up 2 bases; unmatched junction bases: 8. Looked up from germline, CDR1 is SEHNR and CDR2 is FQNEAQ (reference sequence). CDR3 length: 15 residues. CDR3 sequence (DNA): TGTGCCAGCGGCTCAACGGGACAGGGGAACTATGGCTACACCTTC. It codes for CASGSTGQGNYGYTF.

This chain uses TRBV6-1 with TRBJ2-5, with a possible D match to TRBD1 (6 bases). This CDR3 has 15 amino acids. Germline-derived CDR1 and CDR2 are MNHNS and SASEGT. The V end lost 7 bases, the J end lost 2 bases, and 17 bases lay between the germline ends. The CDR3 reads CASTLEDRRQETQYF. CDR3 in DNA: TGTGCCAGCACTCTCGAGGACAGAAGGCAAGAGACCCAGTACTTC.

This chain links TRBV4-1 with TRBJ1-1; D is uncertain. This CDR3 has 16 amino acids. V was pared by 0 bases and J by 1 base, with 12 bases between. CDR1 and CDR2 from the germline V gene are MGHRA and YSYEKL. CDR3 residues: CASSQDLGRQNTEAFF. DNA for the CDR3: TGCGCCAGCAGCCAAGATTTGGGCAGACAGAACACTGAAGCTTTCTTT.

This clonotype was counted many times. The gene calls are TRBV12-3 or TRBV12-4 and TRBJ1-5, with 8 bases matching TRBD1. After removal of 9 bases from V and 2 bases from J, the junction contained 6 bases not matched to a gene. This CDR3 has 14 amino acids. For the CDR3, the DNA is TGTGCCAGTAGTGCGGGACAGGGCAATCAGCCCCAGCATTTT. It encodes CASSAGQGNQPQHF.

As to this clonotype: The germline gene is not matched at one end of the junction; a read error may be the cause. The chain uses TRBV4-1 and TRBJ1-6; D remains ambiguous. Germline values: CDR1 MGHRA, CDR2 YSYEKL. The CDR3 runs 18 residues. The CDR3 sequence: CASSQDVRVVSYNSPLHF. The CDR3 nucleotides are TGCGCCAGCAGCCAAGATGTCCGGGTGGTCTCCTATAATTCCCCCCTCCACTTT.

The chain carries TRBV7-9 and TRBJ2-7; 7 positions agree with TRBD1. From germline, CDR1 is SEHNR and CDR2 FQNEAQ (reference sequence). The CDR3 length is 15 residues. V was clipped by 4 bases and J by 5 bases; unmatched bases: 11. The CDR3 region has the DNA TGTGCCAGCAGCTACGTAACAGGGGAGAGTAACGAGCAGTACTTC. Protein: CASSYVTGESNEQYF. Full variable domain (missing parts from reference TRBV7-9 and TRBJ2-7): DTGVSQNPRHKITKRGQNVTFRCDPISEHNRLYWYRQTLGQGPEFLTYFQNEAQLEKSRLLSDRFSAERPKGSFSTLEIQRTEQGDSAMYLCASSYVTGESNEQYFGPGTRLTVT.

The V call is TRBV7-2, the J call TRBJ2-1, with D unclear. V was pared by 4 bases and J by 9 bases, with 10 bases between. CDR1 and CDR2 (germline): SGHTA, FQGNSA. The CDR3 has 12 amino acids. The CDR3 is CASSSRHFEQFF. The CDR3 DNA sequence: TGTGCCAGCAGCTCCCGTCACTTTGAGCAGTTCTTC.

The CDR3 region is CSVKTGSQPQHF. In nucleotides, the CDR3 is TGCAGCGTCAAGACAGGGTCCCAGCCCCAGCATTTT. The chain carries TRBV29-1 and TRBJ1-5, with TRBD1 identical over 7 bases. Germline V gene data show CDR1 as SQVTM and CDR2 as ANQGSEA. J gave up 7 bases and V 6 bases, and 6 bases lay outside the gene matches. This CDR3 has 12 residues.

V is TRBV7-2 and J is TRBJ2-1; D is uncertain. Between the trimmed V and J ends, which lost 0 bases and 5 bases, there was a span of 8 bases. Germline CDR1 is SGHTA and CDR2 is FQGNSA. The CDR3 is made up of 14 amino acids. The CDR3 DNA reads as TGTGCCAGCAGCTTAGCGTGGCAGGACAATGAGCAGTTCTTC. Protein sequence: CASSLAWQDNEQFF.